The 32 T cell receptor beta chains below all came from one sample that was sequenced in a study of CDR3 diversity in severe acne. Using its own MiXCR run on the PCR reads, TCRdb lists one record per CDR3 protein. The sample holds almost 85,000 distinct CDR3 sequences, 51% seen once. What was sequenced was blood. Receptors were obtained from a male donor in good health, without acne.

V is TRBV7-3 and J is TRBJ2-2; tentative D call: TRBD2 (5 bases). Germline V gene sequence: CDR1 SGHTA, CDR2 FQGTGA. This CDR3 comprises 16 residues. Between the trimmed V and J ends, which lost 4 bases and 4 bases, there was a span of 16 bases. CDR3 in amino acids: CASSSFGMGSTGELFF. CDR3 in DNA: TGTGCCAGCAGCTCGTTTGGTATGGGGAGCACCGGGGAGCTGTTTTTT.

This sequence joins TRBV7-6 and TRBJ2-2, with TRBD2 matching over 7 bases. CDR3 length: 16 amino acids. Losses at the gene ends were 0 bases for V and 4 bases for J; bases not matched to a gene: 5. The V gene's germline CDR1 is SGHVS and CDR2 FNYEAQ. The CDR3 here is CASSLAWKRGTGELFF. The DNA for the CDR3 is TGTGCCAGCAGCTTAGCGTGGAAGCGGGGCACCGGGGAGCTGTTTTTT.

In this sample, this clonotype is medium-sized (0.01 to 0.1%). This chain links TRBV20-1 with TRBJ2-1; a weak D match, TRBD1 (6 bases). The CDR3 is 14 amino acids. From germline, CDR1 is DFQATT and CDR2 SNEGSKA (reference sequence). The ends were cut back, 6 bases at V and 7 bases at J, with 19 bases in the middle. The CDR3 is CSAQRGTWGNEQFF. CDR3 bases: TGCAGTGCCCAGAGGGGGACATGGGGTAATGAGCAGTTCTTC.

The CDR3 reads CASSLQGRAFF. Here the CDR3 DNA reads TGTGCCAGCAGCTTACAGGGTCGAGCTTTCTTT. The rearrangement joins TRBV7-2 to TRBJ1-1; tentatively, D is TRBD1 (5 bases). The CDR3 runs to 11 residues. The germline V and J ends were trimmed by 2 bases and 10 bases, with 8 bases remaining between them. Germline V gene sequence: CDR1 SGHTA, CDR2 FQGNSA.

This clonotype showed up many times. The chain combines TRBV2 with TRBJ2-1; 13 bases map to TRBD2. Germline-derived CDR1 and CDR2 are SNHLY and FYNNEI. The CDR3 length is 16 residues. V was pared by 6 bases and J by 7 bases, with 9 bases of the junction left unmatched. As DNA, the CDR3 is TGTGCCAGCAGCCGGAATGAGGGACTAGCGGGAAATGAGCAGTTCTTC. Translation: CASSRNEGLAGNEQFF. Supplemented by reference TRBV2 and TRBJ2-1, the full variable domain reads EPEVTQTPSHQVTQMGQEVILRCVPISNHLYFYWYRQILGQKVEFLVSFYNNEISEKSEIFDDQFSVERPDGSNFTLKIRSTKLEDSAMYFCASSRNEGLAGNEQFFGPGTRLTVL.

As to this clonotype: The junction departs from germline at one end; a sequencing error may be responsible. The rearrangement joins TRBV10-3 to TRBJ2-2; 7 positions agree with TRBD1. Germline V gene data show CDR1 as ENHRY and CDR2 as SYGVKD. The CDR3 spans 16 residues. CDR3 loop: CASSDATGKHTGELFF. DNA for the CDR3: TGTGCCAGCAGTGACGCGACAGGGAAGCACACCGGGGAGCTGTTTTTT.

This clonotype was observed once. This chain joins TRBV10-3 and TRBJ2-1; 7 positions match TRBD2. Germline assignment: CDR1 ENHRY and CDR2 SYGVKD. Trimming removed 3 bases from V and 4 bases from J; junction bases left unmatched: 6. The CDR3 covers 15 residues. The CDR3 bases are TGTGCCATCAGTGACTTCAGCGGGACGTACAATGAGCAGTTCTTC. Its protein product is CAISDFSGTYNEQFF.

The rearrangement joins TRBV24-1 to TRBJ1-2, with 11 bases identical to TRBD1. The junction had 10 bases not matched to a gene; V was cut back by 6 bases and J by 11 bases. The CDR3 consists of 14 residues. Germline-derived CDR1 and CDR2 are KGHDR and SFDVKD. The CDR3 loop is CATSLGQGAHRYTF. In DNA form, the CDR3 reads TGTGCCACCAGTCTCGGACAGGGGGCACACAGGTACACCTTC.

The genes are TRBV9 and TRBJ1-6; TRBD1 matches 11 bases. The CDR3 runs to 15 residues. Germline V gives CDR1 SGDLS, CDR2 YYNGEE. J was trimmed by 8 bases and V by 4 bases; bases with no gene match: 5. This CDR3 is CASSLRGQGDSPLHF. The CDR3 DNA follows: TGTGCCAGCAGCTTAAGGGGACAGGGGGATTCACCCCTCCACTTT.

This clonotype occurred many times. The chain uses TRBV27 and TRBJ2-2, with D perhaps TRBD1 (6 bases). Looked up from germline, CDR1 is MNHEY and CDR2 is SMNVEV (reference sequence). The CDR3 is made up of 14 amino acids. The germline V and J ends were trimmed by 5 bases and 3 bases, with 10 bases remaining between them. CDR3 amino acids: CASSATGYTGELFF. CDR3 sequence (DNA): TGTGCCAGCAGTGCTACAGGGTACACCGGGGAGCTGTTTTTT.

The CDR3 bases are TGCAGTGCTAGACCTAGCGGGAGTGATGAGCAGTTCTTC. It codes for CSARPSGSDEQFF. This chain links TRBV20-1 with TRBJ2-1, with TRBD2 matching 10 bases. This CDR3 has 13 residues. The ends lost 2 bases at V and 8 bases at J; junction bases unmatched: 3. Germline CDR1 reads DFQATT; CDR2 reads SNEGSKA (reference sequence).

This rearrangement joins TRBV5-1 to TRBJ1-1; D uncertain. The germline gives CDR1 SGHRS, CDR2 YFSETQ. V gave up 2 bases and J gave up 2 bases, with 7 bases separating them. The CDR3 sequence is 13 residues long. The CDR3 loop reads CASSLWANTEAFF. DNA of the CDR3: TGCGCCAGCAGCTTATGGGCCAACACTGAAGCTTTCTTT.

The chain combines TRBV10-2 with TRBJ2-7, with a tentative D call TRBD2 (5 bases). The J call is doubtful: the DNA matches TRBJ2-1 better. The CDR3 spans 14 residues. CDR1 is WSHSY and CDR2 is SAAADI in the germline V gene. The CDR3 sequence is CASYQRDGRDEQFF. CDR3 bases: TGCGCCAGCTATCAGAGAGATGGGCGGGATGAGCAGTTCTTC.

The chain joins TRBV20-1 to TRBJ2-2; 7 bases align to TRBD1. Germline CDR1 reads DFQATT; CDR2 reads SNEGSKA (reference sequence). J gave up 6 bases and V 7 bases, and 14 bases lay outside the gene matches. The CDR3 spans 15 residues. CDR3 region: CSDATGPLAAGELFF. The CDR3 region has the DNA TGCAGTGACGCGACAGGGCCCCTAGCCGCCGGGGAGCTGTTTTTT.

The rearrangement joins TRBV10-3 to TRBJ2-2; tentatively, D is TRBD1 or TRBD2 (5 bases each). Trimming left V 4 bases short and J 5 bases short, with 17 bases between. Germline CDR1 and CDR2: ENHRY and SYGVKD. This CDR3 contains 16 residues. CDR3 residues: CAISGGSSILTGELFF. Here the CDR3 DNA reads TGTGCCATCAGTGGGGGGTCTAGCATCTTAACCGGGGAGCTGTTTTTT.

V is TRBV7-9 and J is TRBJ1-2; tentative D call: TRBD1 (6 bases). This CDR3 has 15 amino acids. Trimming took 0 bases from V and 1 from J, leaving 9 bases between them. Germline CDR1 reads SEHNR; CDR2 reads FQNEAQ (reference sequence). The CDR3 nucleotides are TGTGCCAGCAGCTTAGCGGGACATGTTAACTATGGCTACACCTTC. It specifies CASSLAGHVNYGYTF.

In regard to this clonotype: The conserved closing phenylalanine or tryptophan is absent in this CDR3, likely reflecting a read error. It is unclear where the CDR3 begins or ends on the DNA, so no DNA is shown, and the CDR3 is as TCRdb lists it. The rearrangement uses TRBV6-5 and TRBJ2-3; the table's D call of TRBD1 was not tested on the DNA. CDR1 MNHEY and CDR2 SVGAGI come from the germline V gene. The CDR3 is 8 amino acids in total, end residues counted. CDR3 in amino acids: CASKARGG.

The rearrangement uses TRBV25-1 and TRBJ1-2, with 8 nucleotides matching TRBD1. The V gene's germline CDR1 is MGHDK and CDR2 SYGVNS. V was clipped by 4 bases and J by 8 bases; unmatched bases: 12. This CDR3 spans 15 amino acids. In DNA, the CDR3 is TGTGCCAGCAGTGTTACAGGGGGTAATGTAGGAGGCTACACCTTC. Translation: CASSVTGGNVGGYTF.

The genes are TRBV7-9 and TRBJ2-7; tentatively, D is TRBD2 (6 bases). This CDR3 is built from 14 residues. The germline V and J ends were trimmed by 6 bases and 3 bases, with 15 bases remaining between them. CDR1 is SEHNR, CDR2 FQNEAQ, per germline (reference sequence). Here the CDR3 reads CASRPRDLSYEQYF. In nucleotides, the CDR3 is TGTGCCAGCAGACCCCGGGACTTGAGCTACGAGCAGTACTTC.

About this clonotype itself: The DNA is left out, because the CDR3 cannot be placed on it with certainty; the CDR3 is given as TCRdb lists it. This chain links TRBV7-3 with TRBJ1-5. The CDR3 comprises 21 residues, both ends counted. Germline CDR1 SGHTA, CDR2 FQGTGA. CDR3 residues: CASSFSEGPYNEQFFGQPQHF.

The CDR3 is CSGGQGEGYGYTF. The CDR3 nucleotides read TGCAGCGGAGGACAGGGGGAGGGCTATGGCTACACCTTC. The chain joins TRBV29-1 to TRBJ1-2, with 10 bases that match TRBD1. Trimming cost V 7 bases and J 4 bases; bases outside gene matches: 6. The germline CDR1 and CDR2 sequences are SQVTM and ANQGSEA. This CDR3 spans 13 amino acids.

Details on this clonotype: This likely comes from a read error, as the CDR3 has no conserved phenylalanine or tryptophan at its end. The DNA is omitted, as the CDR3 cannot be located on it reliably, and the CDR3 follows TCRdb's listing. The CDR3 loop reads CASSHPDKLYGYTFGS. The chain links TRBV4-1 to TRBJ2-5; the D segment call TRBD2 is taken from the table without a DNA check. Germline CDR1 reads MGHRA; CDR2 reads YSYEKL. The CDR3 numbers 16 amino acids, ends counted.

In this sample, this clonotype turned up many times. The J gene is TRBJ2-7, the V gene TRBV5-1; D possibly matches TRBD1 or TRBD2 (5 bases each). Germline CDR1 SGHRS, CDR2 YFSETQ. The length of the CDR3 is 14 residues. Between the trimmed V and J ends, which lost 2 bases and 2 bases, there was a span of 11 bases. CDR3 DNA: TGCGCCAGCAGCTTCGGGACGGGCCCCTACGAGCAGTACTTC. Encoded protein: CASSFGTGPYEQYF.

Note on this clonotype: Because it lacks the conserved phenylalanine or tryptophan at the end, this CDR3 is likely a read error. The chain has TRBV20-1 and TRBJ2-2, with TRBD1 matching 7 bases. Germline-derived CDR1 and CDR2 are DFQATT and SNEGSKA (reference sequence). With 4 bases clipped from V and 7 bases from J, the junction kept 3 bases outside the gene matches. CDR3 length: 12 residues. The CDR3 protein is CSANRGGGELFS. CDR3 nucleotides: TGCAGTGCTAACAGGGGTGGCGGGGAGCTGTTTTCT.

There are many counts of this clonotype. The chain combines TRBV3-1 with TRBJ2-2; D is unresolved. V lost 4 bases, J lost 6 bases, and 15 bases lay in between. The CDR3 loop spans 15 amino acids. The germline gives CDR1 LGHDT, CDR2 YNNKEL (reference sequence). The CDR3 region is CASSRKSLGPGELFF. CDR3 DNA: TGTGCCAGCAGCCGTAAAAGTCTTGGTCCCGGGGAGCTGTTTTTT.

This clonotype occurred many times. As DNA, the CDR3 is TGTGCCAGCAGCCAAGCGACAGGGGTATACTTC. Protein product: CASSQATGVYF. V and J are TRBV14 and TRBJ2-7; the match to TRBD1 covers 8 bases. Germline values: CDR1 SGHDN, CDR2 FVKESK. V gave up 1 base and J gave up 13 bases; unmatched junction bases: 3. This CDR3 has 11 residues.

Worth noting for this clonotype: One end of the junction fails to match germline, which may point to a read error. V and J are TRBV7-7 and TRBJ2-2, with D maybe TRBD1 (5 bases). Germline V gene data show CDR1 as SSHAT and CDR2 as FNYEAQ (reference sequence). This CDR3 spans 14 amino acids. The CDR3 loop is CASSLSQGSGELFF. DNA for the CDR3: TGTGCTAGCAGCTTATCGCAGGGCTCCGGGGAGCTGTTTTTT.

The rearrangement uses TRBV20-1 and TRBJ1-4; 7 bases fit TRBD1. The CDR3 runs 12 residues. In germline, CDR1 is DFQATT, CDR2 SNEGSKA (reference sequence). The CDR3 is CSTRGTNEKLFF. The CDR3 nucleotides read TGCAGCACCAGGGGGACTAATGAAAAACTGTTTTTT.

V is TRBV10-3 and J is TRBJ1-1; 8 positions agree with TRBD1. Germline loops: CDR1 ENHRY, CDR2 SYGVKD. With 11 bases clipped from V and 1 base from J, the junction kept 12 bases outside the gene matches. The CDR3 totals 15 residues. The CDR3 sequence is CASRDGQGGNTEAFF. CDR3 coding DNA: TGTGCCTCCCGGGATGGACAGGGCGGGAACACTGAAGCTTTCTTT.

In its sample, this clonotype was seen many times. The rearrangement joins TRBV4-1 to TRBJ2-3; 7 bases match TRBD2. The CDR3 has 19 residues. Germline V gene lookup returns CDR1 MGHRA and CDR2 YSYEKL. Trimming removed 1 base from V and 6 bases from J; junction bases left unmatched: 19. CDR3 DNA sequence: TGCGCCAGCAGCCAAGTTGGGGGTCGGAGCGGGACCGAGAGGGATACGCAGTATTTT. It specifies CASSQVGGRSGTERDTQYF.

V and J are TRBV5-5 and TRBJ2-5; D perhaps matches TRBD2 (5 bases). This CDR3 spans 13 amino acids. CDR1 and CDR2 from the germline V gene are SGHKS and YYEKEE (reference sequence). Trimming stripped 1 base from V and 7 bases from J, with 11 bases between. The CDR3 coding sequence is TGTGCCAGCAGCTTGACTGGGAGTGGGACCCAGTACTTC. It codes for CASSLTGSGTQYF.

The chain employs TRBV29-1 and TRBJ2-5; D is undetermined. The V and J ends lost 7 bases and 0 bases respectively, with 6 bases between them. This CDR3 is 11 amino acids long. Germline values: CDR1 SQVTM, CDR2 ANQGSEA. CDR3 residues: CSALNQETQYF. CDR3 bases: TGCAGCGCCCTCAACCAAGAGACCCAGTACTTC.